This T cell receptor (beta chain) was obtained from a study of blood T cell repertoires in COVID-19 (dated by TCRdb to the early 2020s). Concerning the study at large: Samples covering the acute and convalescent phases of COVID-19 were provided by collaborators in the United States, Italy and Spain. The prospective study material was composed of cDNA or gDNA derived from T cells, B-cell-depleted T cells, or PBMCs. The dataset comprised deeply sampled blood TCRbeta repertoires from subjects exposed to, actively infected with, or recovered from COVID-19. The repertoires were released in a freely available public database meant as a resource for research on the immune response to SARS-CoV-2. Samples were obtained from the ongoing ImmuneRACE study (first 160 participants) and from over 1,000 subjects provided by 6 global collaborators. The sample metadata nearly always contained a de-identified subject ID, COVID-19 status, age in years and sex. Where available, HLA class I and class II types were taken from metadata supplied by the sample provider and were not determined by assay-based typing.

This clone was seen only a few times. Its antigen remains unidentified. No qualities accompany the bases; no much larger clone lies one base away. Whole blood was collected in K2EDTA tubes by collaborating institutions according to the institutions' own protocols. Collaborator samples were shipped for TCRbeta analysis as frozen whole blood, isolated PBMCs, or DNA extracted from either sample type. Unmatched junction bases come to 11, with V trimmed by 1 base and J by 7 bases. The germline V gene encodes CDR1 GTSNPN and CDR2 SVGIG (reference sequence). The CDR3 holds 15 amino acids from the cysteine to the phenylalanine. The retained sequence is limited to the CDR3, 45 bases, with the frame set at the first base. TCRbeta CDR3 regions were amplified from genomic DNA by means of the immunoSEQ Assay, a bias-controlled multiplex PCR. In the authors' own workflow: The number of nucleated cells in each sample was estimated by amplification of reference gene primers within the assay. Sequence reads were collapsed and filtered to measure the absolute abundance of every unique TCRbeta CDR3 rearrangement. For each sample, productive Simpson clonality was calculated by taking the square root of Simpson's diversity index across productive rearrangements. TCRdb provides this immuneACCESS table in a form limited to in-frame rearrangements. Some clones are lacking; in checked studies, under half of them reflect an unresolved V gene, and why the rest are absent is not known. The D gene and trimming were derived from the DNA, and the V and J assignments and clone size from that table. A total of some 100,000 clones appear in this sample, around nine tenths of them only once. The top ten constitute around 10% of the sample.

What the authors observed across the whole study: The amount of clinical and demographic metadata varied by source and participant and was provided uncurated.

The sequence joins TRBV30 to TRBJ1-2, and TRBD1 aligns with 8 junction nucleotides. Sequencing was done on a sample of peripheral blood. This clonotype originated in a man between 45 and 60 years old with acute or convalescent COVID-19. CDR3 region: CAWSAPTGGYSGYTF. The nucleotide sequence reads TGTGCCTGGAGTGCCCCAACAGGGGGATATTCTGGCTACACCTTC. With the rest looked up from the reference TRBV30 and TRBJ1-2 genes rather than sequenced, the full variable domain is SQTIHQWPATLVQPVGSPLSLECTVEGTSNPNLYWYRQAAGRGLQLLFYSVGIGQISSEVPQNLSASRPQDRQFILSSKKLLLSDSGFYLCAWSAPTGGYSGYTFGSGTRLTVV.